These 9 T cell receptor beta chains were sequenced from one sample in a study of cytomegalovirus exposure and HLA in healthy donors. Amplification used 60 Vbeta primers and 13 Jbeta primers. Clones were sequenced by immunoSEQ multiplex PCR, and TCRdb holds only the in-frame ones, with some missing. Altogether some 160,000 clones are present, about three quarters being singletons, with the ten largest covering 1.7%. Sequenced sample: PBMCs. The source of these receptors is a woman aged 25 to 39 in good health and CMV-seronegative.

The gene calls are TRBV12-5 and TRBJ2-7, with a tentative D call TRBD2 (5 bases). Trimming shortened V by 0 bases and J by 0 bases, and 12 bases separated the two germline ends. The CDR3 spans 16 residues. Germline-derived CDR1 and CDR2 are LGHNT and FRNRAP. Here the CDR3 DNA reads TGTGCTAGTGGTTTGGTACTAAGCGGCAGCTCCTACGAGCAGTACTTC. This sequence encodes CASGLVLSGSSYEQYF.

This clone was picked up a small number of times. The CDR3 loop is CASSPGLQYNEQFF. In DNA form, the CDR3 reads TGTGCCAGCAGCCCGGGACTGCAATACAATGAGCAGTTCTTC. The chain combines TRBV6-5 with TRBJ2-1; possible D gene TRBD2, 6 bases. Germline V gene lookup returns CDR1 MNHEY and CDR2 SVGAGI. V dropped 6 bases and J dropped 4 bases, with 13 bases sitting between them. The CDR3 is 14 amino acids.

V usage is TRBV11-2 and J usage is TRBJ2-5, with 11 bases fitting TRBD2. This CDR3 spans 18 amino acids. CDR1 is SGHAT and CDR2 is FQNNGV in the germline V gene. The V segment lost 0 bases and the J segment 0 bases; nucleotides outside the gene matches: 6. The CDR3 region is CASSLDIELAGDQETQYF. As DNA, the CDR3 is TGTGCCAGCAGCTTAGATATCGAACTAGCGGGGGACCAAGAGACCCAGTACTTC. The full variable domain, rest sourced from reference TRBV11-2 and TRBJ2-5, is EAGVAQSPRYKIIEKRQSVAFWCNPISGHATLYWYQQILGQGPKLLIQFQNNGVVDDSQLPKDRFSAERLKGVDSTLKIQPAKLEDSAVYLCASSLDIELAGDQETQYFGPGTRLLVL.

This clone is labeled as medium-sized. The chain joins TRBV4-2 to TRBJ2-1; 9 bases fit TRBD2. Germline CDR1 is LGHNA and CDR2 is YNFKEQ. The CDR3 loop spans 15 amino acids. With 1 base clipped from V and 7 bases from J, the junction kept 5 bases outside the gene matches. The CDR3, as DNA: TGTGCCAGCAGCCAAGTGGAAAGCGGGGGGAATGAGCAGTTCTTC. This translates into CASSQVESGGNEQFF.

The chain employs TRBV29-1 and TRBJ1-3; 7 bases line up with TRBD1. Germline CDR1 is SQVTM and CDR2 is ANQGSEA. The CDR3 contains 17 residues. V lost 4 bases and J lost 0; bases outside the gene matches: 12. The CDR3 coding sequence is TGCAGCGTTGTTGGGGACAGTTCTCGGCCCTCTGGAAACACCATATATTTT. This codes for CSVVGDSSRPSGNTIYF. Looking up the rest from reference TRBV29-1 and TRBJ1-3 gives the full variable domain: SAVISQKPSRDICQRGTSLTIQCQVDSQVTMMFWYRQQPGQSLTLIATANQGSEATYESGFVIDKFPISRPNLTFSTLTVSNMSPEDSSIYLCSVVGDSSRPSGNTIYFGEGSWLTVV.

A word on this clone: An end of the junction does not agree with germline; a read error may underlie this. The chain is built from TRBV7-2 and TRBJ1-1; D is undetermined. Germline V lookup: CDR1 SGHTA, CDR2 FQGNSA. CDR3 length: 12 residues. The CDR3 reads CAGSLARGAAFF. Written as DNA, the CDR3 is TGTGCCGGCAGCTTAGCTCGGGGAGCAGCTTTCTTT.

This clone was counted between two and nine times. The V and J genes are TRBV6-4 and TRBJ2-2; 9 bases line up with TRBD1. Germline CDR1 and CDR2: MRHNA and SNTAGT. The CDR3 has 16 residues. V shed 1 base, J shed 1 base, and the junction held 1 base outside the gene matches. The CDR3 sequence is CASSDLTGGNTGELFF. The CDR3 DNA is TGTGCCAGCAGTGACTTGACAGGGGGGAACACCGGGGAGCTGTTTTTT.

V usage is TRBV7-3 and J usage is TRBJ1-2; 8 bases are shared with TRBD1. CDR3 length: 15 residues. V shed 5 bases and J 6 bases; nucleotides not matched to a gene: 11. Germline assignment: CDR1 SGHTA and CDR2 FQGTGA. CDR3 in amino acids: CASSRRQGRLDGYTF. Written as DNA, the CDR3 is TGTGCCAGCAGCCGTAGACAGGGGAGGTTAGATGGCTACACCTTC. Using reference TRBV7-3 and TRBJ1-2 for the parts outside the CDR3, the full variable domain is GAGVSQTPSNKVTEKGKYVELRCDPISGHTALYWYRQSLGQGPEFLIYFQGTGAADDSGLPNDRFFAVRPEGSVSTLKIQRTERGDSAVYLCASSRRQGRLDGYTFGSGTRLTVV.

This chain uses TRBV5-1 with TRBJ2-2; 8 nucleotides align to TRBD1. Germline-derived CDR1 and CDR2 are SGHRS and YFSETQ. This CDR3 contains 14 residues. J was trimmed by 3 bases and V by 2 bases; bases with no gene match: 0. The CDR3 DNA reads TGCGCCAGCAGCTTACAGGGGGACACCGGGGAGCTGTTTTTT. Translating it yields CASSLQGDTGELFF.